This entry features one T cell receptor beta chain sequence. Per germline, CDR1 MNHEY and CDR2 SMNVEV (reference sequence). This CDR3 has 15 amino acids. Trimming took off 4 bases at V and 4 bases at J, with 16 bases between the two ends. The data stem from a study of PD-L1 blockade in urothelial cancer. Overall study: The year 2014 saw patients start atezolizumab, 1,200 mg intravenously every 3 weeks. Patients with male sex and bladder-origin urothelial cancer accounted for about 85% of the roughly 30 enrolled.

Locally advanced or metastatic urothelial carcinoma affected the patients. Sample numbers ranged from 1 to 8 per patient, encompassing pretreatment and on-treatment collections. The method was immunoSEQ multiplex PCR; TCRdb's version includes in-frame clones alone and lacks a portion of them. The sample lists fewer than 50,000 clones, 70% to 90% occurring once. Sequences were derived from PBMCs, sampled around atezolizumab (anti-PD-L1) treatment. The chain uses TRBV27 and TRBJ1-2, with TRBD1 as a possible D gene (6 bases). This clonotype was sampled from a man aged 55-75 years with urothelial cancer. CDR3: CASSSQGISAYGYTF. DNA for the CDR3: TGTGCCAGCAGTTCCCAGGGGATCTCTGCCTATGGCTACACCTTC.